This TCR beta chain was profiled in a study of blood T cell repertoires in COVID-19. The CDR3 is 16 amino acids. Germline assignment: CDR1 SSHAT and CDR2 FNYEAQ (reference sequence). Trimming cost V 8 bases and J 5 bases, with 22 bases left between them. The assay was immunoSEQ multiplex PCR, and TCRdb's table has in-frame clones only and misses some. The sample has 250,000 to 350,000 clones, roughly nine tenths seen once. The clonotype was recovered from a woman in her thirties with COVID-19, enrolled during active disease. The sample was peripheral blood. The chain is built from TRBV7-7 and TRBJ2-1; D perhaps matches TRBD1 (5 bases). The CDR3 region is CASPIQKGSQNNEQFF. The CDR3 DNA sequence: TGTGCCAGCCCGATTCAAAAGGGGTCCCAAAACAATGAGCAGTTCTTC.